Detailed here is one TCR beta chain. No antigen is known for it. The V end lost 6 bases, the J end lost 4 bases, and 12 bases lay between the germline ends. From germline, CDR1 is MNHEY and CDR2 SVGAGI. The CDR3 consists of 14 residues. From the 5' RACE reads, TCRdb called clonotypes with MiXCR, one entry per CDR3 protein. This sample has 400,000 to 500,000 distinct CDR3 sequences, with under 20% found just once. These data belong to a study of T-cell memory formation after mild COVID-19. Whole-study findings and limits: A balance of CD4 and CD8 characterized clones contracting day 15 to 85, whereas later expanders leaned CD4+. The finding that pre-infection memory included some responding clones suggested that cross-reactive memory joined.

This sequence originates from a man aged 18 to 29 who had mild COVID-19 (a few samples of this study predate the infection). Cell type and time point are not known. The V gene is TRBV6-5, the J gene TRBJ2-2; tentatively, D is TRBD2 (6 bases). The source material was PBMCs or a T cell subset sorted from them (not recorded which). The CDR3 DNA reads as TGTGCCAGCAGCCTACAGCGGGCCACCGGGGAGCTGTTTTTT. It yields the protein CASSLQRATGELFF.